Presented here are 5 T cell receptor beta chains from one specimen sequenced in a study of blood T cells in healthy people across ages. Combining a sample-barcoded 5' primer with a J-beta primer mix, a second PCR ran for roughly 7 to 12 cycles. From the 5' RACE reads, TCRdb called clonotypes with MiXCR, one entry per CDR3 protein. This table holds roughly 550,000 distinct CDR3 sequences, less than 25% found once. A further study also used this sample, focusing on T cells of mothers and their children.

Sequences were obtained from blood. Source of these receptors: a boy aged 5-17 years in good health.

A few counts support this clonotype. CDR3 bases: TGCAGCGTTAGGACTAGCGGGATAGAGACCCAGTACTTC. The encoded protein is CSVRTSGIETQYF. V is TRBV29-1 and J is TRBJ2-5, with TRBD2 identical over 12 bases. With V trimmed by 5 bases and J by 4 bases, 2 bases remained unmatched. Germline V lookup: CDR1 SQVTM, CDR2 ANQGSEA. The CDR3 covers 13 residues.

The CDR3 is CASSIAGPYEQYF. CDR3 DNA: TGTGCCAGCAGCATAGCGGGGCCCTACGAGCAGTACTTC. The chain joins TRBV11-2 to TRBJ2-7, with 8 bases that match TRBD2. This CDR3 contains 13 residues. In germline, CDR1 is SGHAT, CDR2 FQNNGV. V was pared by 5 bases and J by 2 bases, with 2 bases of the junction left unmatched.

This clonotype was observed a few times. V usage is TRBV30 and J usage is TRBJ2-3; D is unresolved. Germline lookup yields CDR1 GTSNPN and CDR2 SVGIG (reference sequence). This CDR3 spans 12 amino acids. Trimming left V 1 base short and J 6 bases short, with 8 bases between. The CDR3 spells CAWSATEDTQYF. The CDR3 DNA sequence: TGTGCCTGGAGTGCCACAGAGGATACGCAGTATTTT.

V and J are TRBV5-1 and TRBJ2-7; no definite D call. Trimming removed 3 bases from V and 5 bases from J, with 6 bases in between. Germline CDR1 is SGHRS and CDR2 is YFSETQ. This CDR3 is 11 amino acids long. The CDR3: CASSSVDEQYF. The CDR3 DNA follows: TGCGCCAGCAGCTCAGTAGACGAGCAGTACTTC.

This clonotype was counted ten times or more. V gene TRBV29-1 combines with J gene TRBJ2-1; 10 bases are a match to TRBD1. Germline CDR1 is SQVTM and CDR2 is ANQGSEA. Losses at the gene ends were 4 bases for V and 3 bases for J; bases not matched to a gene: 0. The CDR3 contains 13 residues. CDR3 sequence: CSVGTGGYNEQFF. The CDR3, as DNA: TGCAGCGTTGGGACAGGGGGCTACAATGAGCAGTTCTTC.